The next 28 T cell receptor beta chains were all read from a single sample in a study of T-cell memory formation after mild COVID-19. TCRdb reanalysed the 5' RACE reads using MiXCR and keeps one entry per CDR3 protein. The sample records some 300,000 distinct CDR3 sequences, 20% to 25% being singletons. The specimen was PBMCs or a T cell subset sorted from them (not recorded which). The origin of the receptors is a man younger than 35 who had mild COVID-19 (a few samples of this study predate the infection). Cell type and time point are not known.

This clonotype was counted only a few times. The CDR3 DNA is TGTGCCAGCAGTTTCGGACGGGAGCAGCCCCAGCATTTT. It is translated as CASSFGREQPQHF. The chain has TRBV6-5 and TRBJ1-5; D gene unclear. The CDR3 is 13 amino acids. Trimming shortened V by 4 bases and J by 7 bases, and 11 bases separated the two germline ends. CDR1 is MNHEY, CDR2 SVGAGI, per germline.

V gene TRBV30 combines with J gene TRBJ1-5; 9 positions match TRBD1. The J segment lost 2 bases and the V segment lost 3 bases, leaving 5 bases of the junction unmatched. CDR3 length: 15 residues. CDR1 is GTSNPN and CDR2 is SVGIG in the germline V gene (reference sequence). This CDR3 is CAWSTGGEGNQPQHF. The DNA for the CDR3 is TGTGCCTGGAGCACAGGGGGCGAGGGCAATCAGCCCCAGCATTTT.

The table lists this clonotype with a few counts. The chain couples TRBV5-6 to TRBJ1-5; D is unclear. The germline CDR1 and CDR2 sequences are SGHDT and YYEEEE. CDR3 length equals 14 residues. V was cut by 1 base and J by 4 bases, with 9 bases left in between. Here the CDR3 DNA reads TGTGCCAGCAGCTTGTATTGGGAGAATCAGCCCCAGCATTTT. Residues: CASSLYWENQPQHF.

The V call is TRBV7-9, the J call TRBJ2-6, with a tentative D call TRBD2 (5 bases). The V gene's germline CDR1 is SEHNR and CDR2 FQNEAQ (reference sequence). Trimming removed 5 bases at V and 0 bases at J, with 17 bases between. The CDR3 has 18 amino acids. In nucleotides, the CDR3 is TGTGCCAGCAGCCCGGACTTTAGCAAGGCCTCTGGGGCCAACGTCCTGACTTTC. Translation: CASSPDFSKASGANVLTF.

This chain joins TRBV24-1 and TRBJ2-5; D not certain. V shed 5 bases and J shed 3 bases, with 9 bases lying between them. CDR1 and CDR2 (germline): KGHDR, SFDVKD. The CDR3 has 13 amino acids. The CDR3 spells CATSVSSKETQYF. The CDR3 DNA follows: TGTGCCACCAGTGTGTCGAGTAAAGAGACCCAGTACTTC.

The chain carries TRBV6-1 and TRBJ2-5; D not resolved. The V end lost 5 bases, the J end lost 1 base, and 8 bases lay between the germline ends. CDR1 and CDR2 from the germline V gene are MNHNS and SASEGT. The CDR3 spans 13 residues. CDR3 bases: TGTGCCAGCAGTCTTGGATTCCAAGAGACCCAGTACTTC. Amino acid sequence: CASSLGFQETQYF.

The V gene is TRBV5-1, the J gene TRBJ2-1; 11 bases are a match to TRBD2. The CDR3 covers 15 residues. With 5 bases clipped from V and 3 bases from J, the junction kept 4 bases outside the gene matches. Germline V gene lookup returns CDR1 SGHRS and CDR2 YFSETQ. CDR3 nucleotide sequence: TGCGCCAGCAGGCATAGCGGGGGGGACTACAATGAGCAGTTCTTC. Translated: CASRHSGGDYNEQFF.

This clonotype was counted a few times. The CDR3 nucleotides read TGTGCCAGCAGTTACTCTGGCGGGCGCACAGATACGCAGTATTTT. Its translation: CASSYSGGRTDTQYF. V usage is TRBV6-2 or TRBV6-3 and J usage is TRBJ2-3, with D maybe TRBD2 (5 bases). Trimming removed 0 bases from V and 1 base from J, with 8 bases in between. The CDR3 loop spans 15 amino acids. Germline V gives CDR1 MNHEY, CDR2 SVGEGT.

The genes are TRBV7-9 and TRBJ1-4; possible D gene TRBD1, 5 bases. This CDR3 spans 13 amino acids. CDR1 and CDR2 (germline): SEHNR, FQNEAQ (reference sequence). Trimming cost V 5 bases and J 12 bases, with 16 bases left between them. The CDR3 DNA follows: TGTGCCAGCAGCCACGGAGTCCTGGGGGAACTGTTTTTT. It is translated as CASSHGVLGELFF.

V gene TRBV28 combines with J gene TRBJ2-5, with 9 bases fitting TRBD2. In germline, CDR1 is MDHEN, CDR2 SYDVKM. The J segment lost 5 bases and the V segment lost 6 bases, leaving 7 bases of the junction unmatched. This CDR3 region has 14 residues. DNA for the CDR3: TGTGCCAGCAGCAACGCGGGGGGGTTTGAGACCCAGTACTTC. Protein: CASSNAGGFETQYF.

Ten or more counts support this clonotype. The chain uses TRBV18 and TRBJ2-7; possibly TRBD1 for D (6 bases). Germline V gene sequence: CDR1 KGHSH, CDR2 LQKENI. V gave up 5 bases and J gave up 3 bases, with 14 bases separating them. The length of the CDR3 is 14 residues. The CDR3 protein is CASSLNGQLYEQYF. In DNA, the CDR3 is TGTGCCAGCTCATTGAACGGACAGCTCTACGAGCAGTACTTC.

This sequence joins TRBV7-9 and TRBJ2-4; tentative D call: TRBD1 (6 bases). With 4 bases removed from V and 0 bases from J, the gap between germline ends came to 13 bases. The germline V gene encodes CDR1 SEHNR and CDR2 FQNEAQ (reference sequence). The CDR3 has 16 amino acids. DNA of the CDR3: TGTGCCAGCAGCTATTGGACAGTTCTAGCCAAAAACATTCAGTACTTC. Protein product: CASSYWTVLAKNIQYF.

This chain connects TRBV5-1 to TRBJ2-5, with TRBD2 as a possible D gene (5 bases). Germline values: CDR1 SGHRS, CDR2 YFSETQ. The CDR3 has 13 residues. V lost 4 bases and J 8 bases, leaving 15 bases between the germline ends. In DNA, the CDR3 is TGCGCCAGCAGCGCGGGCCCCGAAGCTACCCAGTACTTC. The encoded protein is CASSAGPEATQYF.

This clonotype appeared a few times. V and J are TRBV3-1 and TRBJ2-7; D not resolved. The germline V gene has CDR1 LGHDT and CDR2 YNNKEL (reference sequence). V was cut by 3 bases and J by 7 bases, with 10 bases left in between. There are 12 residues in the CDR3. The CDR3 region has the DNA TGTGCCAGCAGCCATGAGTCGAGAGAGCAGTACTTC. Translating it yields CASSHESREQYF.

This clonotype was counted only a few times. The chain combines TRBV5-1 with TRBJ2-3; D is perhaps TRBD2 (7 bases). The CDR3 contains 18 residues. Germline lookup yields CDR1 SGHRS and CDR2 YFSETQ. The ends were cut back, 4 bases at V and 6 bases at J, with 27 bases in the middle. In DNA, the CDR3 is TGCGCCAGCAGCCTCCGCCGTGGGGGGGCCCTGGTATCGGATACGCAGTATTTT. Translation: CASSLRRGGALVSDTQYF. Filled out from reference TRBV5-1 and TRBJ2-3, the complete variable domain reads KAGVTQTPRYLIKTRGQQVTLSCSPISGHRSVSWYQQTPGQGLQFLFEYFSETQRNKGNFPGRFSGRQFSNSRSEMNVSTLELGDSALYLCASSLRRGGALVSDTQYFGPGTRLTVL.

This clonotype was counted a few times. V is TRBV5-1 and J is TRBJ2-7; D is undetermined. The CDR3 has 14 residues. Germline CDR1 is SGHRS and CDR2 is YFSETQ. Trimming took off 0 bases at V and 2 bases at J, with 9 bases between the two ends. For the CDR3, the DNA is TGCGCCAGCAGCTTGGATGCGGCGGCCTACGAGCAGTACTTC. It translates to CASSLDAAAYEQYF.

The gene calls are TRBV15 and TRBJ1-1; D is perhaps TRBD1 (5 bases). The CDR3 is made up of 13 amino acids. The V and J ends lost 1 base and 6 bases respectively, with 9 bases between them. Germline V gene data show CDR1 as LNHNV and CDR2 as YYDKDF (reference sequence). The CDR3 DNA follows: TGTGCCACCAGCAGAGGGGGGATCGCTGAAGCTTTCTTT. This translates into CATSRGGIAEAFF. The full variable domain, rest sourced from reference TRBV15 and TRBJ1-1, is DAMVIQNPRYQVTQFGKPVTLSCSQTLNHNVMYWYQQKSSQAPKLLFHYYDKDFNNEADTPDNFQSRRPNTSFCFLDIRSPGLGDTAMYLCATSRGGIAEAFFGQGTRLTVV.

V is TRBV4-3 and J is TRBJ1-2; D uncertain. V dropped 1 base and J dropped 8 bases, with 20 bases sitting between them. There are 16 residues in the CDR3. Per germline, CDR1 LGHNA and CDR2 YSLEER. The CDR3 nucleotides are TGCGCCAGCAGCCAAGTGCCCCCATATACGAGCGGAGGCTACACCTTC. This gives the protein CASSQVPPYTSGGYTF.

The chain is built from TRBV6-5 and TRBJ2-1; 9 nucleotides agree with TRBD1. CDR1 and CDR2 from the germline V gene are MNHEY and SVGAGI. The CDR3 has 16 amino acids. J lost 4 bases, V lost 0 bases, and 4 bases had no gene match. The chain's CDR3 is CASSYSGQGFYNEQFF. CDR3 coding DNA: TGTGCCAGCAGTTACTCGGGACAGGGCTTTTACAATGAGCAGTTCTTC.

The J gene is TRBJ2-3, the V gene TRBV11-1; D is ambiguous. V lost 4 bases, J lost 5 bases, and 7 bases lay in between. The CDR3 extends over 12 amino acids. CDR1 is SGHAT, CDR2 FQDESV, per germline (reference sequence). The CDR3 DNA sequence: TGTGCCAGCAGCTCCTTAAGAGATACGCAGTATTTT. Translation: CASSSLRDTQYF.

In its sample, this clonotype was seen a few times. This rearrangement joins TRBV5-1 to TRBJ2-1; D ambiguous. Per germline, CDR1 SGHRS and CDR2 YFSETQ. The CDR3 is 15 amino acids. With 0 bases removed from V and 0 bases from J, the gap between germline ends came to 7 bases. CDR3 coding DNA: TGCGCCAGCAGCTTGGAGTGGGGCTCCTACAATGAGCAGTTCTTC. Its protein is CASSLEWGSYNEQFF.

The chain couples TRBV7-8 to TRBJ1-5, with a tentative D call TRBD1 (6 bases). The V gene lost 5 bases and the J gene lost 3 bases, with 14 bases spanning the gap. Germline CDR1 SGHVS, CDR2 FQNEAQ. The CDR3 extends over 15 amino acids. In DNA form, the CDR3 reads TGTGCCAGCAGCCTCCTCACAGGGATCAATCAGCCCCAGCATTTT. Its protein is CASSLLTGINQPQHF. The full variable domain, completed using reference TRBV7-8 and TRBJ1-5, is GAGVSQSPRYKVAKRGQDVALRCDPISGHVSLFWYQQALGQGPEFLTYFQNEAQLDKSGLPSDRFFAERPEGSVSTLKIQRTQQEDSAVYLCASSLLTGINQPQHFGDGTRLSIL.

This CDR3 is CASMFTPNKQFF. CDR3 nucleotides: TGTGCCAGCATGTTCACCCCAAATAAGCAGTTCTTC. The J gene is TRBJ2-1, the V gene TRBV6-2 or TRBV6-3; no definite D call. The CDR3 has 12 residues. In germline, CDR1 is MNHEY, CDR2 SVGEGT. Trimming shortened V by 7 bases and J by 11 bases, and 15 bases separated the two germline ends.

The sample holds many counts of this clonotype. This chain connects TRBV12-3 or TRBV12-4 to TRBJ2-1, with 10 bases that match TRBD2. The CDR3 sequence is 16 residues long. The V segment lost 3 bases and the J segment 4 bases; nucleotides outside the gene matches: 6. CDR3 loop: CASSFLVAGGYNEQFF. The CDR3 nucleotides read TGTGCCAGCAGTTTCCTTGTAGCGGGGGGATACAATGAGCAGTTCTTC.

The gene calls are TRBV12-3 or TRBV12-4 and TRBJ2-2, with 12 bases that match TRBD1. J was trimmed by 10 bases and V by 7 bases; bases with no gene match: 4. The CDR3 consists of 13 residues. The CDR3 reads CASKGQGAVELFF. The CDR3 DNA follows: TGTGCCAGCAAGGGACAGGGGGCGGTGGAGCTGTTTTTT.

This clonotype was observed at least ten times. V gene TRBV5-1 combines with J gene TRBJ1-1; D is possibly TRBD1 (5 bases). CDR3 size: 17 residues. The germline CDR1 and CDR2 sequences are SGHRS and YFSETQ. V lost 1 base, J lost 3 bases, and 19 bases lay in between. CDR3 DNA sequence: TGCGCCAGCAGCTTGAGGGGAGGTGGGTACAGCGACACTGAAGCTTTCTTT. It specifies CASSLRGGGYSDTEAFF.

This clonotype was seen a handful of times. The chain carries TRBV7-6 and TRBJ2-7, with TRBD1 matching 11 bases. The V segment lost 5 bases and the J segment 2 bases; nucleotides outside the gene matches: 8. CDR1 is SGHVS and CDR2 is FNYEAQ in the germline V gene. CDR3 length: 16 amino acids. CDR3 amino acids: CASSVDRGPVPYEQYV. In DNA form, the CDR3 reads TGTGCCAGCAGCGTGGACAGGGGGCCGGTTCCCTACGAGCAGTACGTC.

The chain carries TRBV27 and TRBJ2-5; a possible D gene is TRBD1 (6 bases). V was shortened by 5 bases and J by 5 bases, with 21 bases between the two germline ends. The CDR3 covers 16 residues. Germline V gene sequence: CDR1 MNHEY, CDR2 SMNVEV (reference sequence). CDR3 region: CASSEETGGVWETQYF. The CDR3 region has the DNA TGTGCCAGCAGTGAAGAGACAGGCGGCGTTTGGGAGACCCAGTACTTC.